What follows describes a single T cell receptor beta chain. What antigen it recognizes has not been identified. The sample holds no much larger clone one base away, and base qualities are not on file. These data are taken from a study of CD8 T cells in ankylosing spondylitis (TCRdb year 2017). Background for the entire study: To find TCR variants linked to disease, the study profiled T cell receptor beta repertoires in ankylosing spondylitis patients and healthy donors. The full study cohort comprised 25 ankylosing spondylitis patients and about 110 healthy donors. Peripheral blood was sampled, and synovial fluid was also collected from ankylosing spondylitis patients. Overall study outcomes, separate from this receptor: The disease-linked clones showed a CD8+ phenotype and occurred at relatively low frequencies in peripheral blood. Blood from ankylosing spondylitis patients appeared to be characterized by a TCR beta motif made up of under ten highly homologous amino acid variants. Some motif variants had previously been reported in the synovial fluid and blood of reactive arthritis patients, which suggests shared mechanisms of disease initiation. Significant enrichment of the disease-linked clones was reported in matched synovial fluid samples from ankylosing spondylitis patients.

As encoded in the germline V gene, CDR1 is MNHEY while CDR2 is SVGEGT. V and J are truncated by 2 bases and 1 base respectively, leaving an intervening sequence of 12 bases. The CDR3 measures 16 amino acids from cysteine to phenylalanine. Only the CDR3 DNA is retained, 48 bases long and in frame from the first base. The sequencer was an Illumina HiSeq 2500. TCR beta libraries were prepared by quantitative 5'-RACE with molecular barcodes. In the paper's pipeline: A new computational method based on a probabilistic model of VDJ rearrangement was used to identify disease-linked TCR variants. Through fastp at Q25 and MiXCR, TCRdb rebuilt clones from the public reads, retaining in-frame beta chains. Entries are consolidated by CDR3 protein sequence, retaining the most common genes and DNA. The authors' filters were not applied to this entry. In this sample the table shows about 220,000 distinct CDR3 sequences, about 6.7% of which occur a single time. 11% to 15% of the sample is taken by the ten largest.

The sequencing input was blood, either unsorted or a sorted T cell fraction (not recorded which). The source is a male donor with ankylosing spondylitis. The V gene is TRBV6-2 or TRBV6-3 and the J gene is TRBJ2-4, with the D gene not confidently named. CDR3 loop: CASSYRATGAKNIQYF. The DNA sequence reads TGTGCCAGCAGTTACAGGGCAACCGGGGCCAAAAACATTCAGTACTTC.